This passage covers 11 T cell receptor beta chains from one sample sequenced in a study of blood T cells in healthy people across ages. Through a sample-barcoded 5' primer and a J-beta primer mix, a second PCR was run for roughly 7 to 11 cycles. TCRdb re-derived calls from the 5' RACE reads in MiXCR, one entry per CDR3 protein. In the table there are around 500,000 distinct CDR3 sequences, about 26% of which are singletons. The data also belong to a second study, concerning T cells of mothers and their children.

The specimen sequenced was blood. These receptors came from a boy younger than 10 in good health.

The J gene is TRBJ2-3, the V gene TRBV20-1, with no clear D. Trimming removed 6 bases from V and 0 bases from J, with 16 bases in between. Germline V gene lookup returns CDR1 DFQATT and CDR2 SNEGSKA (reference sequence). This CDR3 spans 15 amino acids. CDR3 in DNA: TGCAGTGCGCAGCCCTCTGGCGGAAGCACAGATACGCAGTATTTT. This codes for CSAQPSGGSTDTQYF.

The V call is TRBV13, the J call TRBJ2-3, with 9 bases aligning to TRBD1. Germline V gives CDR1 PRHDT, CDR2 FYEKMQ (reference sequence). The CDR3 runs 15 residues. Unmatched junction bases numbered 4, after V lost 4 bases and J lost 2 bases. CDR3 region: CASSYRGLATDTQYF. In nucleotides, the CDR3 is TGTGCCAGCAGCTACAGGGGGCTCGCCACAGATACGCAGTATTTT.

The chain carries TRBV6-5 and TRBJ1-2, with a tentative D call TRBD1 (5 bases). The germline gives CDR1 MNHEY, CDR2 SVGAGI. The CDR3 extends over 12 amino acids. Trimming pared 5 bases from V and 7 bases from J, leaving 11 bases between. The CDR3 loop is CASSLGAAGYTF. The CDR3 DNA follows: TGTGCCAGCAGTCTTGGGGCGGCTGGCTACACCTTC.

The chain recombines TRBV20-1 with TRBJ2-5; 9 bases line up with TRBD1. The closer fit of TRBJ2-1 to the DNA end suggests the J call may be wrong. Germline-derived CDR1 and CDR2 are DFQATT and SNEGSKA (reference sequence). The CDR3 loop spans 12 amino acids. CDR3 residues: CSASLTGGRQFF. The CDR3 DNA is TGCAGTGCTAGTCTCACAGGGGGCCGGCAGTTCTTC.

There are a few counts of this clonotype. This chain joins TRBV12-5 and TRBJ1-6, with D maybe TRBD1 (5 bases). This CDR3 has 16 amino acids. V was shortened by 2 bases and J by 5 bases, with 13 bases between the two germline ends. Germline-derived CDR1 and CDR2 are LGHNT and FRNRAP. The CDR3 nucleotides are TGTGCTAGTGGTTTGCGGGCAGGGCCCAATAATTCACCCCTCCACTTT. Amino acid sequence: CASGLRAGPNNSPLHF. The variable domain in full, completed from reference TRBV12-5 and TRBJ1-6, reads DARVTQTPRHKVTEMGQEVTMRCQPILGHNTVFWYRQTMMQGLELLAYFRNRAPLDDSGMPKDRFSAEMPDATLATLKIQPSEPRDSAVYFCASGLRAGPNNSPLHFGNGTRLTVT.

In nucleotides, the CDR3 is TGTGCCACCAGCAGGGGCCGAACGGGACAGTCCTATGGCTACACCTTC. It encodes CATSRGRTGQSYGYTF. The V call is TRBV15, the J call TRBJ1-2; 7 bases line up with TRBD1. The germline V gene encodes CDR1 LNHNV and CDR2 YYDKDF (reference sequence). Germline trimming cut 3 bases from V and 4 bases from J; bases unmatched to any gene: 11. The CDR3 is 16 residues long.

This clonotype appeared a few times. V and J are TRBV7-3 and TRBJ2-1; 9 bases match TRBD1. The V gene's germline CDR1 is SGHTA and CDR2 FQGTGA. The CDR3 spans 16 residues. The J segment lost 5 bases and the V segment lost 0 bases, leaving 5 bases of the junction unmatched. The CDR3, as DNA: TGTGCCAGCAGCTTAACCGGGACAGGGATAAACAATGAGCAGTTCTTC. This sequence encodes CASSLTGTGINNEQFF. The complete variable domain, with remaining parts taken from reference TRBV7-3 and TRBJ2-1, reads GAGVSQTPSNKVTEKGKYVELRCDPISGHTALYWYRQSLGQGPEFLIYFQGTGAADDSGLPNDRFFAVRPEGSVSTLKIQRTERGDSAVYLCASSLTGTGINNEQFFGPGTRLTVL.

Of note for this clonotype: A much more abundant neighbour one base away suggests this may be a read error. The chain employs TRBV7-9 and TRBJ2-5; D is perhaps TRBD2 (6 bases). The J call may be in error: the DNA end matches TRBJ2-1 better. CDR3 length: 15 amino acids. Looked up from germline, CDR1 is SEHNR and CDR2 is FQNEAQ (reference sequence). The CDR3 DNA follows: TGTGCCAGCAGCTCCCAGGGACTCGACTACAATGAGCAGTTCTTC. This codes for CASSSQGLDYNEQFF.

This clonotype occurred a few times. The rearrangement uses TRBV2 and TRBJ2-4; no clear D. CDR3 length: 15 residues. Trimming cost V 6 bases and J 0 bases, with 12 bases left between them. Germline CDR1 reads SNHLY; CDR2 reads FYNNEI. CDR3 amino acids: CASRADSLAKNIQYF. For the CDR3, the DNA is TGTGCCAGCAGGGCGGATTCTTTAGCCAAAAACATTCAGTACTTC.

The CDR3 DNA follows: TGCAGTGCTAGAGAAAGCGGGAGGACCAATGAGCAGTTCTTC. Protein sequence: CSARESGRTNEQFF. The chain links TRBV20-1 to TRBJ2-1, with TRBD2 matching 9 bases. The CDR3 totals 14 residues. Germline V gene lookup returns CDR1 DFQATT and CDR2 SNEGSKA (reference sequence). The V gene end was trimmed by 0 bases and the J gene end by 6 bases; junction bases not matched to a gene: 3.

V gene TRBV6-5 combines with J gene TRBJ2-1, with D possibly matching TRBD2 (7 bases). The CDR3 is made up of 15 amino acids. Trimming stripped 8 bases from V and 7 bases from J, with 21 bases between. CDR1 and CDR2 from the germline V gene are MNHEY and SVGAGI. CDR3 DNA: TGTGCCAGCGGTCCCCGGGGGGCAGGTTGGAATGAGCAGTTCTTC. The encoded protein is CASGPRGAGWNEQFF.